This T cell receptor beta chain was documented in a study of blood T cells in healthy people across ages (dated by TCRdb to between 2014 and 2017). About the investigation overall: Template switching captured roughly one uniquely barcoded TCR beta cDNA molecule per two T cells in model experiments. Using deep sequencing normalized with unique cDNA molecular identifiers, the study measured how TCR beta repertoire diversity changes with age. To avoid experimental bias, donors of different ages were distributed randomly across sequencing lanes. The donors were divided into four age groups: young (average 16 years), middle-aged (about 39), aged (about 56) and long-lived (82). The study analyzed two additional independent replicas of 1 million unique cDNA reads from the same blood draw for two donors, one aged 18 to 29 and one aged 80 or older. Paper-wide results and their limitations: Compared with the aged group, the long-lived group had more naive CD4+ T cells, fewer expanded clones and increased TCR diversity, suggesting age selection. Observed TCR beta diversity per million T cells fell roughly linearly with age, and a significant reduction was already apparent by age around 40. Because the CMV infection status of the donors was unknown, age-related changes in expanded clonotypes may potentially have been confounded. The percentage of naive T cells measured by flow cytometry correlated strongly with observed TCR beta diversity. Estimates of total diversity based on one million sequenced T cells were considered lower bounds and underestimates. Since profiling was done on bulk unsorted PBMCs, naive and antigen-experienced compartments could not be conclusively compared.

Libraries were constructed by 5' RACE. TCRdb names Illumina HiSeq 2500 as the instrument used. A second PCR of about 7 to 12 cycles was run with a J-beta primer mix and a sample-barcoded 5' primer. A template-switch 5' adaptor carrying 12 random nucleotides introduced a unique molecular identifier onto each TCR beta cDNA molecule. Each sample yielded at least 3 million CDR3-containing paired-end reads. All of the RNA was converted into first-strand cDNA using the Mint cDNA synthesis kit, with a TRBC-specific oligonucleotide serving as the primer. Following uracil-DNA glycosylase treatment, all cDNA underwent a first 18-cycle PCR with the universal primers M1SS and BC2_uni_R. The source study handled its data this way. For normalization, 1 million high-quality reads, each with a distinct molecular identifier, were randomly selected from each sample. Instead of being binned into consensus sequences, reads with shared molecular identifiers were discarded. MiTCR, run with a Q25 quality threshold and the strictest error-elimination algorithm, handled CDR3 identification, clonotype clustering and error correction. A nonparametric unseen species model using Euler transformation provided a lower-bound estimate of total TCR beta diversity. TCRdb handled the public reads itself, with Q25 trimming in fastp and clone calling in MiXCR, and kept productive beta chains. CDR3 protein sequences are deduplicated, and each keeps its most common genes and DNA. TCRdb, rather than the study authors, made the V and J calls. For this sample there are 850,000 to 1,300,000 distinct CDR3 sequences; 45% appear just once. The ten largest clones capture about 19% of the sample.

CDR1 and CDR2 were assigned from the germline V gene (reference sequence) as MNHEY and SMNVEV. The trim is 4 bases for V and 10 bases for J, with a gap of 11 bases between the germline ends. The CDR3, cysteine through phenylalanine, is 12 amino acids long. The entry retains the CDR3 DNA only, 36 bases that are in frame from base 1. Donors were a few dozen systemically healthy Caucasian individuals from Russia aged 6 to 90 years. Each donor gave 9 to 10 milliliters of peripheral blood, collected into EDTA-treated Vacutainer tubes. PBMCs were isolated by Ficoll-Paque density-gradient centrifugation, with at least 7 million obtained per sample. Trizol reagent was used to extract total RNA from the PBMCs, yielding at least 5.5 micrograms per sample. For every donor, flow cytometry on a PBMC aliquot measured the percentage of naive CD45RAhigh/CD27high T cells. Regarding this clonotype: Its binding antigen is unknown. Per-nucleotide qualities are absent, and no much larger clonotype sits a single base away.

This TCR came from a woman aged 55-69 years in good health. The V and J genes are TRBV27 and TRBJ2-1, with an unclear D gene assignment. Sequenced sample: blood. Read as DNA, the sequence is TGTGCCAGCAGTTATGTAATAGGCGAGCAGTTCTTC. It codes for CASSYVIGEQFF.